This TCR beta chain stems from a study of control samples from healthy donors and cancer patients. Assay: immunoSEQ multiplex PCR; the TCRdb copy retains only in-frame clones and omits some. The sample lists approximately 54,000 clones, approximately 91% occurring once. This TCR was recovered from a man aged 50-60 years with head and neck cancer. Sample: PBMCs.

Here the CDR3 reads CASNPTGGVINEQFF. CDR3 DNA sequence: TGTGCCAGCAACCCCACCGGGGGCGTAATAAATGAGCAGTTCTTC. The gene calls are TRBV7-2 and TRBJ2-1, with D perhaps assigned TRBD1 or TRBD2 (6 bases each). Germline V lookup: CDR1 SGHTA, CDR2 FQGNSA. Deletions cut 7 bases from V and 7 bases from J, with 20 bases between. This CDR3 has 15 amino acids.